The sequence of this TCR beta chain was determined in a study of immune reconstitution after stem cell transplant in scleroderma. This clonotype is labeled medium-sized. TCRdb passed the RT-PCR reads through MiXCR, listing each CDR3 protein once. The sample lists 5,000 or so distinct CDR3 sequences; approximately 8.7% were seen once. The CDR3 extends over 14 amino acids. The V gene end was trimmed by 6 bases and the J gene end by 5 bases; junction bases not matched to a gene: 7. CDR1 and CDR2 (germline): MNHEY, SVGAGI. J is TRBJ2-5 and V is TRBV6-5; 9 nucleotides align to TRBD1. This sample was obtained before or after autologous hematopoietic stem cell transplantation (not recorded which). The origin of this receptor is a male donor with systemic sclerosis. The CDR3 DNA follows: TGTGCCAGCAGCCAGGGACAGGGCGGGGAGACCCAGTACTTC. This gives the protein CASSQGQGGETQYF.